The sequence of this T cell receptor beta chain was determined in a study of cytomegalovirus exposure and HLA in healthy donors. On this clone itself: No antigen is known for it.

Primers included in the PCR were 60 Vbeta and 13 Jbeta primers. The data were produced by immunoSEQ multiplex PCR, yet TCRdb's version contains in-frame clones alone and is incomplete. The sample includes approximately 200,000 clones, about four fifths of them seen just once. Study-wide points: Later analysis associated a missense DCLRE1C variant with TCR beta V- and J-gene trimming. A classifier reportedly called cytomegalovirus status with high sensitivity and specificity.

The origin of this receptor is a woman aged 25 to 39 in good health and CMV-seropositive. The sample comprised PBMCs.

The CDR3 loop reads CAITPIRDSNTGELFF. Written as DNA, the CDR3 is TGTGCCATCACCCCTATACGGGACAGCAACACCGGGGAGCTGTTTTTT. The V gene is TRBV27, the J gene TRBJ2-2, with 7 bases fitting TRBD1. CDR1 and CDR2 from the germline V gene are MNHEY and SMNVEV (reference sequence). There are 16 residues in the CDR3. J lost 2 bases, V lost 10 bases, and 13 bases had no gene match.